The sequence of this T cell receptor beta chain was determined in a study of spatial heterogeneity in lung cancer. Indicated time point: sample taken at primary tumor resection. V lost 3 bases and J lost 1; bases outside the gene matches: 17. The CDR3 length is 21 residues. In germline, CDR1 is SEHNR, CDR2 FQNEAQ (reference sequence). The library protocol tagged each TCR cDNA with a unique molecular identifier. One entry per CDR3 protein results from TCRdb running MiXCR on the 5' RACE reads. Here the sample spans tens of thousands of distinct CDR3 sequences, about 6% being singletons. Study results and limitations: Tumor mutation counts were tracked by expanded intratumoral alpha and beta TCR counts.

For this clonotype: What it binds is unknown. This may arise from a read error, as a much more abundant clone is one base away.

The specimen comprised lung tumor tissue, sampled at surgery. The genes are TRBV7-9 and TRBJ2-3, with 12 bases fitting TRBD2. This sequence originates from a male donor with early-stage non-small cell lung cancer. The CDR3 here is CASSLGISPGRLAGGTDTQYF. In nucleotides, the CDR3 is TGTGCCAGCAGCTTGGGGATATCTCCTGGGCGACTAGCGGGGGGCACAGATACGCAGTATTTT.